The present entry profiles one T cell receptor beta chain with its context. V lost 2 bases, J lost 9 bases, and 14 bases lay in between. Germline V gives CDR1 MNHEY, CDR2 SVGAGI. The CDR3 sequence is 15 residues long. This sample stems from a study of T cell repertoires in ileal Crohn's disease. Regarding time point: neoterminal ileum biopsy at postoperative endoscopy, about 6 months after surgery. TCRdb keeps only in-frame clones here, not all; method: immunoSEQ multiplex PCR. Among more than 8,500 clones listed, roughly 78% were seen once. The origin of this receptor is an adult with Crohn's disease. This chain connects TRBV6-5 to TRBJ1-6, with a possible D match to TRBD1 (5 bases). Material for sequencing was ileal tissue. Written as DNA, the CDR3 is TGTGCCAGCAGTTACGGTCCGGGTACAGGTTCACCCCTCCACTTT. Its protein product is CASSYGPGTGSPLHF.